One TCR beta chain is described in this entry. The source of the sample is a study of blood T cell repertoires in COVID-19. About the study: Nucleic acid was either cDNA or gDNA, and it came from T cells, B-cell-depleted T cells, or PBMCs.

V lost 0 bases to trimming and J lost 4 bases; unmatched junction nucleotides: 4. The length of the CDR3 is 14 residues. CDR1 is SGHDT, CDR2 YYEEEE, per germline. Seattle's enrolled individuals joined amid active infection and were then monitored longitudinally. Original methodology: Estimation of nucleated cell counts was performed using reference gene primer amplification. Assay: immunoSEQ multiplex PCR; the TCRdb copy retains only in-frame clones and omits some. V and J calls plus clone size are reproduced from that table; the DNA served to infer D and trimming. The table shows 130,000 or so clones, with around 89% occurring only once.

This TCR derives from a man in his fifties or sixties with COVID-19, enrolled during active disease. Sequencing was performed on peripheral blood. The gene calls are TRBV5-6 and TRBJ2-7; 7 bases agree with TRBD2. CDR3 sequence reads: CASSLAGRGYEQYF. In DNA form, the CDR3 reads TGTGCCAGCAGCTTGGCCGGGCGGGGGTACGAGCAGTACTTC. Full variable domain (outside the CDR3, taken from reference TRBV5-6 and TRBJ2-7): DAGVTQSPTHLIKTRGQQVTLRCSPKSGHDTVSWYQQALGQGPQFIFQYYEEEERQRGNFPDRFSGHQFPNYSSELNVNALLLGDSALYLCASSLAGRGYEQYFGPGTRLTVT.